Listed here are 10 T cell receptor beta chains from one sample, sequenced in a study of shared clonotypes between healthy human individuals (dated by TCRdb to 2019 to 2021). Libraries were constructed by the immunoSEQ multiplex PCR assay. TCRdb holds this immuneACCESS table with in-frame rearrangements only. Some clones are missing; in checked studies, unresolved V genes explain under half, and the rest has no known cause. The sample yields 2 million to 2.5 million clones; roughly 92% were counted once. Of the sample, around 0.38% falls within the top ten clones. The source material was naive CD4+ T cells from PBMCs. The sample's cell subset or site label, decoded: CD45RA+ positively selected. These receptors originate from a man aged 18 to 29 in good health. Some clones in this sample may be carry-over from other donors' samples.

V and J are TRBV6-5 and TRBJ2-7, with D possibly TRBD2 on 6 matching bases. The CDR3 runs to 16 residues. Germline V gives CDR1 MNHEY, CDR2 SVGAGI. V lost 0 bases and J 2 bases, leaving 14 bases between the germline ends. The CDR3 spells CASSYSGSRLAYEQYF. As DNA, the CDR3 is TGTGCCAGCAGTTACTCGGGGTCCAGACTAGCCTACGAGCAGTACTTC.

Remarks on this clone: One end of the junction does not line up with germline, which may come from a read error. The chain employs TRBV28 and TRBJ2-7, with TRBD2 as a possible D gene (7 bases). Germline V gene sequence: CDR1 MDHEN, CDR2 SYDVKM. The CDR3 runs to 12 residues. The CDR3 DNA is TGTGCCAGCACAGGCGGAGGGGGAGGGCCTGTCTTC. This translates into CASTGGGGGPVF. Based on the CDR3 plus reference TRBV28 and TRBJ2-7, the full variable domain is DVKVTQSSRYLVKRTGEKVFLECVQDMDHENMFWYRQDPGLGLRLIYFSYDVKMKEKGDIPEGYSVSREKKERFSLILESASTNQTSMYLCASTGGGGGPVFGPGTRLTVT.

The count of this clone is one. The CDR3 region is CASRDRDRGEQFF. DNA for the CDR3: TGTGCCAGTAGGGACAGAGATCGTGGTGAGCAGTTCTTC. V is TRBV19 and J is TRBJ2-1; a possible D gene is TRBD1 (6 bases). V lost 6 bases and J lost 9, with 15 bases in between. Germline V lookup: CDR1 LNHDA, CDR2 SQIVND (reference sequence). This CDR3 region has 13 residues.

The V and J genes are TRBV5-1 and TRBJ1-3, with 8 nucleotides matching TRBD1. Germline trimming cut 4 bases from V and 0 bases from J; bases unmatched to any gene: 9. The CDR3 totals 17 residues. Germline V gives CDR1 SGHRS, CDR2 YFSETQ. CDR3 protein: CASSQAGGTSSGNTIYF. CDR3 coding DNA: TGCGCCAGCAGCCAGGCAGGGGGCACGAGCTCTGGAAACACCATATATTTT.

The chain employs TRBV19 and TRBJ1-4, with D possibly matching TRBD1 (5 bases). The CDR3 length is 17 residues. V was trimmed by 3 bases and J by 2 bases, leaving 16 bases between them. Germline assignment: CDR1 LNHDA and CDR2 SQIVND (reference sequence). In DNA form, the CDR3 reads TGTGCCAGTAGTATGGGGACGCGGTGGGTCACTAATGAAAAACTGTTTTTT. Translating gives CASSMGTRWVTNEKLFF.

The CDR3 region has the DNA TGTGCCAGCAGAAGCAAGGGACTAGCGGGAGGAGGGAATGAGCAGTTCTTC. Protein: CASRSKGLAGGGNEQFF. The chain has TRBV27 and TRBJ2-1; 15 bases map to TRBD2. CDR3 length equals 17 residues. J lost 7 bases, V lost 6 bases, and 10 bases had no gene match. Germline V gene lookup returns CDR1 MNHEY and CDR2 SMNVEV (reference sequence).

V and J are TRBV7-3 and TRBJ2-1, with 8 bases fitting TRBD2. The CDR3 has 17 amino acids. J lost 0 bases, V lost 4 bases, and 8 bases had no gene match. Germline V gene sequence: CDR1 SGHTA, CDR2 FQGTGA. In DNA, the CDR3 is TGTGCCAGCAGCTCTCGGACTAGCCCAAGCTCCTACAATGAGCAGTTCTTC. Translating it yields CASSSRTSPSSYNEQFF.

The chain employs TRBV27 and TRBJ1-2, with D possibly TRBD1 on 5 matching bases. V shed 4 bases and J shed 4 bases, with 13 bases lying between them. The CDR3 extends over 14 amino acids. Germline CDR1 reads MNHEY; CDR2 reads SMNVEV (reference sequence). CDR3 DNA: TGTGCCAGCAGTTCCCAGGGAGATGGCTATGGCTACACCTTC. Its protein product is CASSSQGDGYGYTF.

This chain uses TRBV6-5 with TRBJ1-3; D is uncertain. Trimming took off 7 bases at V and 2 bases at J, with 9 bases between the two ends. The CDR3 covers 13 residues. The V gene's germline CDR1 is MNHEY and CDR2 SVGAGI. CDR3 sequence (DNA): TGTGCCAGCACCGCCAGGACTGGAAACACCATATATTTT. Its protein is CASTARTGNTIYF.

This clone occurred a few times. The rearrangement links TRBV30 to TRBJ1-1, with D possibly being TRBD1 (5 bases). CDR3 size: 13 residues. Germline assignment: CDR1 GTSNPN and CDR2 SVGIG (reference sequence). Trimming took off 2 bases at V and 4 bases at J, with 11 bases between the two ends. The CDR3 DNA follows: TGTGCCTGGAGTTCGTCGGGGACCACTGAAGCTTTCTTT. Translating gives CAWSSSGTTEAFF. The full variable domain, its missing parts supplied by reference TRBV30 and TRBJ1-1, is SQTIHQWPATLVQPVGSPLSLECTVEGTSNPNLYWYRQAAGRGLQLLFYSVGIGQISSEVPQNLSASRPQDRQFILSSKKLLLSDSGFYLCAWSSSGTTEAFFGQGTRLTVV.